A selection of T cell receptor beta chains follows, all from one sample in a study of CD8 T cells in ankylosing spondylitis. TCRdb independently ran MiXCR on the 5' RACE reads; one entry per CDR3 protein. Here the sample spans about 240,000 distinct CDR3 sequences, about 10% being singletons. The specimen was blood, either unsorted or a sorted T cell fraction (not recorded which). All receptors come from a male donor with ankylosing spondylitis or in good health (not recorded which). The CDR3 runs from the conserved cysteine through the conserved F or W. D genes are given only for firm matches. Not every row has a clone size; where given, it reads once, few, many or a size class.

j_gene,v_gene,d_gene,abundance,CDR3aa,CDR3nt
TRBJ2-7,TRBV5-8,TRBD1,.,CASSSGQGEIVQYF,TGTGCCAGCAGCTCAGGACAGGGGGAAATTGTGCAGTACTTC
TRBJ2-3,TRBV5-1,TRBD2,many,CASSLDTSGNGGTQYF,TGCGCCAGCAGCTTGGATACTAGCGGGAACGGTGGTACGCAGTATTTT
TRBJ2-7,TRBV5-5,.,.,CASSSQGAQGFHEQYF,TGTGCCAGCAGCTCCCAAGGGGCCCAGGGATTTCACGAGCAGTACTTC
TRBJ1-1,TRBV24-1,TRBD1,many,CATHGQGVRSFF,TGTGCCACCCACGGACAGGGGGTAAGATCTTTCTTT
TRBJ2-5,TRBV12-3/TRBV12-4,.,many,CASSFKGPSPYETQYF,TGTGCCAGCAGTTTCAAAGGACCATCTCCTTACGAGACCCAGTACTTC
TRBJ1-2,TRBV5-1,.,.,CASSLSGVGCTF,TGCGCCAGCAGCTTATCGGGAGTTGGCTGCACCTTC
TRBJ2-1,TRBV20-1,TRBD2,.,CSVRVGGGYYNEQFF,TGCAGTGTTAGGGTTGGCGGGGGGTACTACAATGAGCAGTTCTTC
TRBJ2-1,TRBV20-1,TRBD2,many,CSAAIAGEDYNEQFF,TGCAGTGCAGCTATAGCGGGGGAGGACTACAATGAGCAGTTCTTC
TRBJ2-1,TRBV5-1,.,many,CASSQGSGLYNEQFF,TGCGCCAGCAGCCAAGGAAGCGGACTATACAATGAGCAGTTCTTC
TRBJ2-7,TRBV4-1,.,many,CASSQDLGVASYEQYF,TGCGCCAGCAGCCAAGATCTGGGGGTAGCGTCCTACGAGCAGTACTTC
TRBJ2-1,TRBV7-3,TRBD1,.,CASSSRRGNEQFF,TGTGCCAGCAGCTCGCGCAGGGGGAATGAGCAGTTCTTC
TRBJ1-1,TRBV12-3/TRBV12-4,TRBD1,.,CASSPSGTGGAEAFF,TGTGCCAGCAGTCCTTCCGGGACAGGGGGCGCTGAAGCTTTCTTT
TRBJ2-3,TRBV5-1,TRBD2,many,CASSRGTSDTDTQYF,TGCGCCAGCAGCCGCGGGACTAGCGACACAGATACGCAGTATTTT
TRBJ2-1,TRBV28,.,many,CASNTGPNEQFF,TGTGCCAGCAATACAGGGCCGAATGAGCAGTTCTTC
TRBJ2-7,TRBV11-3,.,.,CASSFQGDGEQYF,TGTGCCAGCAGCTTTCAAGGGGACGGCGAGCAGTACTTC